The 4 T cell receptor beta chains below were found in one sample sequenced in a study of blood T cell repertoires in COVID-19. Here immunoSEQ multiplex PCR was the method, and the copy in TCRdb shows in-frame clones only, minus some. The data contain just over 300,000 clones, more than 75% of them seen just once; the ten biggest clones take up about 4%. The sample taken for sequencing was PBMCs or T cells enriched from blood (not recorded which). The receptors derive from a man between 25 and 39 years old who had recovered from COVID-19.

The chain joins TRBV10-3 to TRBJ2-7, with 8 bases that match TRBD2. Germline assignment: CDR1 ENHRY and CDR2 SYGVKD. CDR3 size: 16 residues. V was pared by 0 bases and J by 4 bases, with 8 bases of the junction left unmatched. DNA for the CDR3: TGTGCCATCAGTGAGTCAGGTAGCGGGGCCCAATACGAGCAGTACTTC. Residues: CAISESGSGAQYEQYF.

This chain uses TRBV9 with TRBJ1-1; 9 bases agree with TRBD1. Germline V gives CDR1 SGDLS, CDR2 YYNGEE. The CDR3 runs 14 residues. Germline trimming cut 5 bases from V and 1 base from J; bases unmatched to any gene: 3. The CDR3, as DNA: TGTGCCAGCAGAAAGGACAGGGGGAACACTGAAGCTTTCTTT. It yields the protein CASRKDRGNTEAFF.

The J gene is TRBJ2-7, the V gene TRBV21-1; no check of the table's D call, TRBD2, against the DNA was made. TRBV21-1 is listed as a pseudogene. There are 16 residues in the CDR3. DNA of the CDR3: TGTGCCAGCAGCTCGCTGAGGACTAGCGAGCAATACGAGCAGTACTTC. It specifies CASSSLRTSEQYEQYF.

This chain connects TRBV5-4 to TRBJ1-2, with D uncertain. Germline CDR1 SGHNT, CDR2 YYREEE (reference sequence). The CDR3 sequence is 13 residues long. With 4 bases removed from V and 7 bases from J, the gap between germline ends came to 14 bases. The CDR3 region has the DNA TGTGCCAGCAGCCCAAACACCCCCGTTGGCTACACCTTC. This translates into CASSPNTPVGYTF. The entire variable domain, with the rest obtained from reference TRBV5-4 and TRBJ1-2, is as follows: ETGVTQSPTHLIKTRGQQVTLRCSSQSGHNTVSWYQQALGQGPQFIFQYYREEENGRGNFPPRFSGLQFPNYSSELNVNALELDDSALYLCASSPNTPVGYTFGSGTRLTVV.